The 30 T cell receptor beta chains reported below all come from one sample, sequenced in a study of blood T cell repertoires in COVID-19. The assay was immunoSEQ multiplex PCR, and TCRdb's table has in-frame clones only and misses some. The table includes about 190,000 clones, about 81% detected once. Specimen: PBMCs or T cells enriched from blood (not recorded which). The receptors shown here come from a woman aged 25 to 39 who had recovered from COVID-19.

This clone was observed a handful of times. The chain uses TRBV7-3 and TRBJ1-1; D may be TRBD1 (5 bases). The CDR3 is 13 residues long. Trimming shortened V by 5 bases and J by 1 base, and 8 bases separated the two germline ends. Germline CDR1 reads SGHTA; CDR2 reads FQGTGA. In nucleotides, the CDR3 is TGTGCCAGCAGCCCACAGGCGAACACTGAAGCTTTCTTT. This codes for CASSPQANTEAFF.

The CDR3 sequence is CASSQHRQGNQPQHF. The CDR3 bases are TGTGCCAGCAGTCAACACCGACAGGGTAATCAGCCCCAGCATTTT. This chain joins TRBV6-5 and TRBJ1-5, with 7 positions matching TRBD1. Losses at the gene ends were 5 bases for V and 4 bases for J; bases not matched to a gene: 8. This CDR3 region has 15 residues. In germline, CDR1 is MNHEY, CDR2 SVGAGI.

This clone was observed a few times. The chain is built from TRBV5-5 and TRBJ2-1, with 7 bases that match TRBD1. Germline V gene sequence: CDR1 SGHKS, CDR2 YYEKEE (reference sequence). The CDR3 is 15 amino acids. With V trimmed by 4 bases and J by 0 bases, 4 bases remained unmatched. CDR3 coding DNA: TGTGCCAGCAGCAACCGGGACAGCTCCTACAATGAGCAGTTCTTC. Its translation is CASSNRDSSYNEQFF.

The chain combines TRBV5-6 with TRBJ2-1; 14 bases agree with TRBD2. CDR1 is SGHDT, CDR2 YYEEEE, per germline. V gave up 4 bases and J gave up 5 bases; unmatched junction bases: 5. The CDR3 has 16 amino acids. The CDR3 sequence is CASSLRTSGGHNEQFF. The CDR3 bases are TGTGCCAGCAGCCTTCGGACTAGCGGGGGGCACAATGAGCAGTTCTTC.

The chain uses TRBV5-1 and TRBJ2-3; D might be TRBD2 (5 bases). The CDR3 loop spans 14 amino acids. The germline CDR1 and CDR2 sequences are SGHRS and YFSETQ. Trimming pared 4 bases from V and 5 bases from J, leaving 14 bases between. CDR3 coding DNA: TGCGCCAGCAGCCCTAGCCGACGAGTAGATACGCAGTATTTT. Encoded protein: CASSPSRRVDTQYF.

V and J are TRBV5-1 and TRBJ2-3; perhaps TRBD1 as D (6 bases). The germline V gene has CDR1 SGHRS and CDR2 YFSETQ. This CDR3 has 16 residues. V dropped 4 bases and J dropped 2 bases, with 17 bases sitting between them. CDR3 DNA sequence: TGCGCCAGCAGCGAACCTCAGGGGATACACACAGATACGCAGTATTTT. This gives the protein CASSEPQGIHTDTQYF.

V usage is TRBV27 and J usage is TRBJ1-6, with 7 nucleotides matching TRBD1. V shed 6 bases and J 1 base; nucleotides not matched to a gene: 9. CDR1 and CDR2 (germline): MNHEY, SMNVEV (reference sequence). The CDR3 has 17 amino acids. The CDR3 region has the DNA TGTGCCAGCAGCCGGGAGGGGGCGATTTCCTATAATTCACCCCTCCACTTT. Residues: CASSREGAISYNSPLHF.

J is TRBJ1-2 and V is TRBV6-5, with D perhaps matching TRBD1 (6 bases). The CDR3 has 14 residues. The germline V gene encodes CDR1 MNHEY and CDR2 SVGAGI. V was trimmed by 4 bases and J by 7 bases, leaving 16 bases between them. Here the CDR3 DNA reads TGTGCCAGCAGTTTAGGATTGGGGGCGGTTGGCTACACCTTC. As protein: CASSLGLGAVGYTF.

This clone showed up just a few times. The rearrangement uses TRBV9 and TRBJ2-3, with 8 bases lining up with TRBD1. Germline V gene data show CDR1 as SGDLS and CDR2 as YYNGEE. The CDR3 has 15 amino acids. V lost 3 bases to trimming and J lost 1 base; unmatched junction nucleotides: 4. CDR3 nucleotide sequence: TGTGCCAGCAGCGGGGGACAGGCCCGCACAGATACGCAGTATTTT. It translates to CASSGGQARTDTQYF.

J is TRBJ2-7 and V is TRBV18, with TRBD2 matching over 8 bases. Trimming removed 4 bases from V and 0 bases from J; junction bases left unmatched: 2. This CDR3 is built from 14 residues. Germline-derived CDR1 and CDR2 are KGHSH and LQKENI. The CDR3 bases are TGTGCCAGCTCACAGGGGACTAGCTCCTACGAGCAGTACTTC. This gives the protein CASSQGTSSYEQYF.

The chain is built from TRBV20-1 and TRBJ1-5, with a possible D match to TRBD1 (6 bases). Looked up from germline, CDR1 is DFQATT and CDR2 is SNEGSKA (reference sequence). The CDR3 covers 16 residues. Deletions cut 3 bases from V and 9 bases from J, with 24 bases between. Here the CDR3 reads CSASVYTGHTVLPQHF. CDR3 sequence (DNA): TGCAGTGCTAGTGTCTATACGGGACACACCGTATTGCCCCAGCATTTT.

The rearrangement links TRBV5-5 to TRBJ1-2, with TRBD1 matching over 7 bases. This CDR3 is 16 amino acids long. Germline CDR1 reads SGHKS; CDR2 reads YYEKEE (reference sequence). V was pared by 0 bases and J by 0 bases, with 5 bases of the junction left unmatched. CDR3 sequence: CASSLASQGANYGYTF. The DNA for the CDR3 is TGTGCCAGCAGCTTGGCTTCCCAGGGGGCTAACTATGGCTACACCTTC.

This chain links TRBV20-1 with TRBJ1-3; D remains ambiguous. The V and J ends lost 5 bases and 4 bases respectively, with 6 bases between them. This CDR3 contains 11 residues. Germline lookup yields CDR1 DFQATT and CDR2 SNEGSKA (reference sequence). The CDR3 DNA reads as TGCAGTGCTGGCGGCGGAAACACCATATATTTT. The encoded protein is CSAGGGNTIYF.

The rearrangement uses TRBV6-5 and TRBJ1-1; no definite D call. Per the germline V gene, CDR1 is MNHEY and CDR2 is SVGAGI. Between the trimmed V and J ends, which lost 6 bases and 4 bases, there was a span of 15 bases. The CDR3 runs to 14 residues. The CDR3 sequence: CASSPDPGSTEAFF. The CDR3 DNA reads TGTGCCAGCAGCCCGGATCCGGGGAGCACTGAAGCTTTCTTT.

V and J are TRBV6-5 and TRBJ1-6; D remains ambiguous. CDR3 length equals 12 residues. Germline-derived CDR1 and CDR2 are MNHEY and SVGAGI. CDR3 sequence: CVAGGFNSPLHF. The CDR3 nucleotides read TGTGTCGCGGGCGGCTTTAATTCACCCCTCCACTTT.

The rearrangement joins TRBV5-6 to TRBJ2-2, with unresolved D. V was cut by 1 base and J by 6 bases, with 10 bases left in between. The CDR3 spans 14 residues. The germline CDR1 and CDR2 sequences are SGHDT and YYEEEE. The CDR3 region is CASSLIFGPGELFF. The CDR3 DNA reads as TGTGCCAGCAGCTTGATATTTGGCCCCGGGGAGCTGTTTTTT.

The sample holds one count of this clone. The chain joins TRBV7-9 to TRBJ2-3; a possible D gene is TRBD2 (5 bases). The CDR3 has 15 amino acids. Germline V lookup: CDR1 SEHNR, CDR2 FQNEAQ (reference sequence). V was trimmed by 5 bases and J by 1 base, leaving 13 bases between them. The CDR3 DNA sequence: TGTGCCAGCAGCGAGCGGATTAGTGGCACAGATACGCAGTATTTT. The encoded protein is CASSERISGTDTQYF.

The J gene is TRBJ1-1, the V gene TRBV12-3 or TRBV12-4; the D gene is possibly TRBD1 (5 bases). The germline V and J ends were trimmed by 5 bases and 10 bases, with 17 bases remaining between them. This CDR3 spans 13 amino acids. CDR3 nucleotides: TGTGCCAGCAGTCCCCTGGAAGGGGCAGGAGCTTTCTTT. Translation gives CASSPLEGAGAFF.

This chain links TRBV7-3 with TRBJ2-7; D is ambiguous. Germline CDR1 SGHTA, CDR2 FQGTGA. V was shortened by 10 bases and J by 3 bases, with 16 bases between the two germline ends. The CDR3 is 13 residues long. The CDR3 region is CATSPGYSYEQYF. CDR3 in DNA: TGTGCCACCTCCCCCGGCTACAGCTACGAGCAGTACTTC.

The V gene is TRBV28, the J gene TRBJ1-3; D not resolved. Germline V lookup: CDR1 MDHEN, CDR2 SYDVKM. The CDR3 contains 12 residues. V lost 11 bases, J lost 1 base, and 9 bases lay in between. The CDR3 region is CAARDSGNTIYF. The CDR3 DNA is TGTGCCGCGCGGGATTCTGGAAACACCATATATTTT.

CDR3 nucleotides: TGCGCCAGCAGCTTGGGGACAGGAGTATACAATGAGCAGTTCTTC. The encoded protein is CASSLGTGVYNEQFF. V and J are TRBV5-1 and TRBJ2-1; TRBD1 aligns across 7 bases. The length of the CDR3 is 15 residues. Germline loops: CDR1 SGHRS, CDR2 YFSETQ. Trimming removed 0 bases from V and 4 bases from J; junction bases left unmatched: 4.

This clone was counted only a few times. The chain is built from TRBV11-2 and TRBJ2-7; D call uncertain. V was shortened by 6 bases and J by 5 bases, with 17 bases between the two germline ends. This CDR3 region has 14 residues. CDR1 is SGHAT and CDR2 is FQNNGV in the germline V gene. Written as DNA, the CDR3 is TGTGCCAGCAGTATACTCACGGTTACCCACGAGCAGTACTTC. This gives the protein CASSILTVTHEQYF.

The chain carries TRBV6-5 and TRBJ1-2; D is ambiguous. Trimming removed 6 bases from V and 4 bases from J, with 9 bases in between. CDR1 MNHEY and CDR2 SVGAGI come from the germline V gene. This CDR3 spans 12 amino acids. The CDR3: CASSAILYGYTF. As DNA, the CDR3 is TGTGCCAGCAGCGCGATCCTCTATGGCTACACCTTC.

This chain connects TRBV18 to TRBJ1-6, with D possibly being TRBD1 (6 bases). The V end was cut by 4 bases, the J end by 3 bases, with 13 bases between. Germline assignment: CDR1 KGHSH and CDR2 LQKENI. The CDR3 spans 16 residues. CDR3 region: CASSLETGRYNSPLHF. The CDR3 DNA is TGTGCCAGCTCACTAGAGACAGGCCGCTATAATTCACCCCTCCACTTT.

CDR3 sequence reads: CASSSPWTGASGYTF. The CDR3 DNA reads TGTGCCAGCAGTTCCCCTTGGACAGGGGCGAGTGGCTACACCTTC. The rearrangement links TRBV28 to TRBJ1-2; 9 bases align to TRBD1. V lost 4 bases to trimming and J lost 7 bases; unmatched junction nucleotides: 10. The CDR3 extends over 15 amino acids. Germline assignment: CDR1 MDHEN and CDR2 SYDVKM.

The chain is built from TRBV24-1 and TRBJ1-1, with D possibly TRBD1 on 5 matching bases. Germline values: CDR1 KGHDR, CDR2 SFDVKD. This CDR3 is built from 13 residues. V shed 9 bases and J shed 4 bases, with 14 bases lying between them. CDR3 sequence (DNA): TGTGCCACCGTCCCTTCCGGGGGCACTGAAGCTTTCTTT. Translated: CATVPSGGTEAFF.

V and J are TRBV5-1 and TRBJ2-3; 9 nucleotides agree with TRBD2. The CDR3 has 17 amino acids. Germline V gene sequence: CDR1 SGHRS, CDR2 YFSETQ. The V gene end was trimmed by 0 bases and the J gene end by 2 bases; junction bases not matched to a gene: 7. The chain's CDR3 is CASSLDSSGIVTDTQYF. As DNA, the CDR3 is TGCGCCAGCAGCTTGGATTCTAGCGGGATAGTCACAGATACGCAGTATTTT.

This clone has just one count. The rearrangement links TRBV28 to TRBJ1-1, with TRBD1 as a possible D gene (5 bases). The V gene lost 8 bases and the J gene lost 11 bases, with 12 bases spanning the gap. The CDR3 is made up of 10 amino acids. CDR1 is MDHEN and CDR2 is SYDVKM in the germline V gene. The CDR3 spells CASLQGTAFF. The CDR3 DNA reads TGTGCCAGCCTCCAGGGCACGGCTTTCTTT.

This clone was picked up a small number of times. The V and J genes are TRBV6-5 and TRBJ2-7; 7 nucleotides align to TRBD2. This CDR3 comprises 12 residues. The V gene's germline CDR1 is MNHEY and CDR2 SVGAGI. V dropped 9 bases and J dropped 1; count of bases not matched to a gene: 3. The DNA for the CDR3 is TGTGCCAGTTCGGGACTATCCTACGAGCAGTACGTC. It yields the protein CASSGLSYEQYV.

The rearrangement uses TRBV21-1 and TRBJ1-1. TRBV21-1 is noted as a pseudogene. The CDR3 totals 13 residues. CDR3 residues: CARSSEGYTEAFF. CDR3 coding DNA: TGTGCCAGATCGTCGGAGGGTTACACTGAAGCTTTCTTT.